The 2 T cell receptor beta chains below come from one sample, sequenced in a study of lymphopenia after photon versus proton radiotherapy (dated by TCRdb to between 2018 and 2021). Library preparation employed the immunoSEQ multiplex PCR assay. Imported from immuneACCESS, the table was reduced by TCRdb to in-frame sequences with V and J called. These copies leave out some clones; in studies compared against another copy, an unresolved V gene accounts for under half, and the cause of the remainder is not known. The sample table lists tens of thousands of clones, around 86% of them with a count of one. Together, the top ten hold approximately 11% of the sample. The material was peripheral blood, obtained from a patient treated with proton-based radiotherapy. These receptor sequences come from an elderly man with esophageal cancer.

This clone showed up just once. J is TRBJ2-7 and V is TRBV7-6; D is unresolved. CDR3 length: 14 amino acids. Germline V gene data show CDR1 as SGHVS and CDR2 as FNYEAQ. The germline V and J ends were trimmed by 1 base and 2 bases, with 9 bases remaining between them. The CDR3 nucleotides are TGTGCCAGCAGCTTAGGAGCCAGAACCTACGAGCAGTACTTC. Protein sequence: CASSLGARTYEQYF.

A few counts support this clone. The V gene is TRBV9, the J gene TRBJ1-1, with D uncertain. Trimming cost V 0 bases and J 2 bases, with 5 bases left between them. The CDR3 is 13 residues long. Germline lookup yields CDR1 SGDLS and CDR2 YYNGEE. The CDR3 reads CASSVEINTEAFF. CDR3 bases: TGTGCCAGCAGCGTAGAGATTAACACTGAAGCTTTCTTT.